This TCR beta chain was recovered during a study of blood T cell repertoires in COVID-19 (dated by TCRdb to the early 2020s). For the study in its entirety: Samples covering the acute and convalescent phases of COVID-19 were provided by collaborators in the United States, Italy and Spain. Where HLA class I and class II types were available, the types were taken from metadata supplied by the sample provider, not from assay-based typing. Samples came from the ongoing ImmuneRACE study (first 160 participants) plus 1,254 subjects from 6 global collaborators. The sample metadata nearly always contained a de-identified subject ID, COVID-19 status, age in years and sex. The repertoires were released in a freely available public database intended as a resource for research on the immune response to SARS-CoV-2. Deeply sampled blood TCRbeta repertoires from subjects exposed to, actively infected with, or recovered from COVID-19 were included in the dataset. The prospective study material was composed of cDNA or gDNA derived from T cells, B-cell-depleted T cells, or PBMCs. What the authors observed across the whole study: How much clinical and demographic metadata was included differed by source and by participant, and the metadata was provided uncurated.

According to the germline V gene, CDR1 reads MNHNS and CDR2 reads SASEGT. Inclusive of the bounding cysteine and phenylalanine, the CDR3 is 14 residues long. Here the CDR3 DNA is all that survives: 42 bases in frame from base 1. The V end loses 2 bases and the J end loses 2 bases, and a stretch of 10 bases separates them. Notes on this clone: It has no known antigen specificity. No qualities accompany the bases; no much larger clone lies one base away.

TCRbeta CDR3 regions were amplified from genomic DNA by means of the immunoSEQ Assay, a bias-controlled multiplex PCR. Under the source paper's analysis protocol: Within the assay, amplification of reference gene primers was used to estimate how many nucleated cells each sample contained. Sequence reads were collapsed and filtered to measure the absolute abundance of every unique TCRbeta CDR3 rearrangement. For each sample, productive Simpson clonality was calculated by taking the square root of Simpson's diversity index across productive rearrangements. TCRdb carries this immuneACCESS record with in-frame sequences only. Its versions omit some clonotypes, under half of them owing to an unresolved V gene in the studies checked, with the rest unexplained. That table supplies the V and J calls and clone size; D and trimming were determined from the DNA. The sample table holds about 50,000 clones, of which 81% were seen once. The top ten hold about 22% of the sample.

One collaborating source in Seattle enrolled patients during active infection and followed them longitudinally through the course of disease. The collaborating institutions used their own protocols to collect whole blood in K2EDTA tubes. For TCRbeta analysis, collaborators shipped samples in one of three forms: frozen whole blood, isolated PBMCs, or DNA extracted from either of those sample types. The chain is assembled from TRBV6-1 and TRBJ2-7; the D region possibly corresponds to TRBD2 (6 bases align). The origin of this receptor is a woman aged 80 or over with COVID-19, enrolled during active disease. The specimen was peripheral blood. The DNA reads as follows: TGTGCCAGCAGTGAACAGGAGGGTCCCTACGAGCAGTACTTC. This encodes CASSEQEGPYEQYF.